Listed below are T cell receptor beta chains from one sample, sequenced in a study of blood T cell repertoires in COVID-19. Data came from immunoSEQ multiplex PCR; TCRdb stores just in-frame clones and leaves some out. Of around 140,000 clones listed, around 80% are singletons. Sequenced material: peripheral blood. These receptors came from a man aged 55 to 69 with active or convalescent COVID-19. The CDR3 runs from the conserved cysteine through the conserved F or W. The D gene is left open where the match is weak. Size is stated for part of the rows, as once, few or many counts, or as a class when the clone is expanded.

clone_size: -; v_call: TRBV19; j_call: TRBJ2-1; d_call: -; cdr3_nt: TGTGCCAGTAGTCCTACAGGGCCCTACAATGAGCAGTTCTTC; cdr3_aa: CASSPTGPYNEQFF
clone_size: -; v_call: TRBV5-1; j_call: TRBJ2-2; d_call: -; cdr3_nt: TGCGCCAGCAGCCTTAGAGACAGGAGGAACACCGGGGAGCTGTTTTTT; cdr3_aa: CASSLRDRRNTGELFF
clone_size: -; v_call: TRBV7-2; j_call: TRBJ1-2; d_call: -; cdr3_nt: TGTGCCAGCAGAGAGCCGGACAGCAGCTATGGCTACACCTTC; cdr3_aa: CASREPDSSYGYTF
clone_size: -; v_call: TRBV6-2/TRBV6-3; j_call: TRBJ2-5; d_call: TRBD1; cdr3_nt: TGTGCCAGCAGTACGGACAGGGCTATTCAAGAGACCCAGTACTTC; cdr3_aa: CASSTDRAIQETQYF
clone_size: -; v_call: TRBV30; j_call: TRBJ1-1; d_call: -; cdr3_nt: TGTGCCTGGAGTGTACGGTACAAGGAGAGCACTGAAGCTTTCTTT; cdr3_aa: CAWSVRYKESTEAFF
clone_size: -; v_call: TRBV12-5; j_call: TRBJ1-5; d_call: TRBD1; cdr3_nt: TGTGCTAGTGGTTTTGAGGGACAGACAATTAATAGCAATCAGCCCCAGCATTTT; cdr3_aa: CASGFEGQTINSNQPQHF
clone_size: -; v_call: TRBV20-1; j_call: TRBJ2-1; d_call: -; cdr3_nt: TGCAGTGCTAGCGGGATGAATGAGCAGTTCTTC; cdr3_aa: CSASGMNEQFF
clone_size: -; v_call: TRBV4-3; j_call: TRBJ1-1; d_call: -; cdr3_nt: TGCGCCAGCAGCCTTAGGGGCCCCCCCACTGAAGCTTTCTTT; cdr3_aa: CASSLRGPPTEAFF
clone_size: -; v_call: TRBV6-5; j_call: TRBJ2-3; d_call: TRBD1; cdr3_nt: TGTGCCAGCAGTTCCAGGACAGGGGCAGGGACAGATACGCAGTATTTT; cdr3_aa: CASSSRTGAGTDTQYF
clone_size: -; v_call: TRBV9; j_call: TRBJ1-2; d_call: -; cdr3_nt: TGTGCCAGCAGCATCGGACACCCAACCTTGGATGGCTACACCTTC; cdr3_aa: CASSIGHPTLDGYTF
clone_size: -; v_call: TRBV7-9; j_call: TRBJ1-2; d_call: TRBD1; cdr3_nt: TGTGCCAGCAACCTACAGGGGTTTGATGGCTACACCTTC; cdr3_aa: CASNLQGFDGYTF
clone_size: -; v_call: TRBV11-3; j_call: TRBJ1-3; d_call: -; cdr3_nt: TGTGCCAGCAGCTTAGATCCCGGGGTCGGTGGAAACACCATATATTTT; cdr3_aa: CASSLDPGVGGNTIYF
clone_size: -; v_call: TRBV7-9; j_call: TRBJ2-1; d_call: -; cdr3_nt: TGTGCCAGCAGCTTAGCGCACCTAGTGTTCAATGAGCAGTTCTTC; cdr3_aa: CASSLAHLVFNEQFF
clone_size: -; v_call: TRBV27; j_call: TRBJ1-2; d_call: -; cdr3_nt: TGTGCCAGCAGTTTAAGTATCGGGTATGGCTACACCTTC; cdr3_aa: CASSLSIGYGYTF
clone_size: -; v_call: TRBV19; j_call: TRBJ1-5; d_call: -; cdr3_nt: TGTGCCAGTAGCCCACGGGGGTATAGCAATCAGCCCCAGCATTTT; cdr3_aa: CASSPRGYSNQPQHF
clone_size: -; v_call: TRBV19; j_call: TRBJ2-5; d_call: TRBD2; cdr3_nt: TGTGCCAGTAGTCCCTATTGGTTAGCGGGGGCGGGCGAGACCCAGTACTTC; cdr3_aa: CASSPYWLAGAGETQYF
clone_size: -; v_call: TRBV19; j_call: TRBJ1-2; d_call: TRBD1; cdr3_nt: TGTGCCAGTTCTTCCTCCTGGACAGGGGGCGGAAATAGTGGCTACACCTTC; cdr3_aa: CASSSSWTGGGNSGYTF
clone_size: few; v_call: TRBV3-1/TRBV3-2; j_call: TRBJ2-1; d_call: TRBD1; cdr3_nt: TGTGCCAGCAGCCCGACAGGGTTATACAATGAGCAGTTCTTC; cdr3_aa: CASSPTGLYNEQFF
clone_size: -; v_call: TRBV6-2/TRBV6-3; j_call: TRBJ2-3; d_call: TRBD2; cdr3_nt: TGTGCCAGCAGTTCGGGGGGGAGGGTAAATACGCAGTATTTT; cdr3_aa: CASSSGGRVNTQYF
clone_size: -; v_call: TRBV18; j_call: TRBJ2-5; d_call: TRBD2; cdr3_nt: TGTGCCAGCTCACGATCTAGCGGGAGGGGAGAGACCCAGTACTTC; cdr3_aa: CASSRSSGRGETQYF
clone_size: once; v_call: TRBV5-6; j_call: TRBJ2-3; d_call: TRBD1; cdr3_nt: TGTGCCAGCAGCCGGGACAGGGCAGATACGCAGTATTTT; cdr3_aa: CASSRDRADTQYF
clone_size: -; v_call: TRBV5-1; j_call: TRBJ2-7; d_call: -; cdr3_nt: TGCGCCAGCAGCTTGTCCTATTTGGGGCAGGGCTCTTCCTACGAGCAGTACTTC; cdr3_aa: CASSLSYLGQGSSYEQYF
clone_size: -; v_call: TRBV19; j_call: TRBJ1-1; d_call: TRBD1; cdr3_nt: TGTGCCAGTAGTACCGCGGACAGGAGAACTGAAGCTTTCTTT; cdr3_aa: CASSTADRRTEAFF
clone_size: once; v_call: TRBV28; j_call: TRBJ1-5; d_call: -; cdr3_nt: TGTGCCAGCAGTCCGACGACAGGAGAGAACAATCAGCCCCAGCATTTT; cdr3_aa: CASSPTTGENNQPQHF
clone_size: -; v_call: TRBV6-5; j_call: TRBJ1-1; d_call: -; cdr3_nt: TGTGCCAGCAGCGACGCGGGCAGAAACACTGAAGCTTTCTTT; cdr3_aa: CASSDAGRNTEAFF
clone_size: -; v_call: TRBV29-1; j_call: TRBJ2-1; d_call: -; cdr3_nt: TGCAGCGTTGATGGATGGGGTGGGAGATACAATGAGCAGTTCTTC; cdr3_aa: CSVDGWGGRYNEQFF
clone_size: -; v_call: TRBV19; j_call: TRBJ2-2; d_call: -; cdr3_nt: TGTGCCTGCGGGTCCGGGACAAACACCGGGGAGCTGTTTTTT; cdr3_aa: CACGSGTNTGELFF
clone_size: few; v_call: TRBV14; j_call: TRBJ1-2; d_call: TRBD1; cdr3_nt: TGTGCCAGCAGCCAAGATATGGGGACAGGGGACTACACCTTC; cdr3_aa: CASSQDMGTGDYTF
clone_size: -; v_call: TRBV30; j_call: TRBJ1-3; d_call: -; cdr3_nt: TGTGCCTGGAGTTTGGGCAGGGGCAACACCATATATTTT; cdr3_aa: CAWSLGRGNTIYF
clone_size: -; v_call: TRBV11-2; j_call: TRBJ1-2; d_call: TRBD1; cdr3_nt: TGTGCCAGCAGCTTAGTGACAGGGACAAGTAACTATGGCTACACCTTC; cdr3_aa: CASSLVTGTSNYGYTF
clone_size: -; v_call: TRBV15; j_call: TRBJ2-2; d_call: -; cdr3_nt: TGTGCCACCAGTTTTAAGGAGAAACGTAACACCGGGGAGCTGTTTTTT; cdr3_aa: CATSFKEKRNTGELFF
clone_size: -; v_call: TRBV6-6; j_call: TRBJ2-1; d_call: -; cdr3_nt: TGTGCCAGCAGTCGGGACTCTCGGAACAATGAGCAGTTCTTC; cdr3_aa: CASSRDSRNNEQFF
clone_size: -; v_call: TRBV27; j_call: TRBJ1-1; d_call: -; cdr3_nt: TGTGCCAGCCAGGGGCTTGGGACTGAAGCTTTCTTT; cdr3_aa: CASQGLGTEAFF
clone_size: -; v_call: TRBV9; j_call: TRBJ2-1; d_call: -; cdr3_nt: TGTGCCAGCAGCGCCAGACAGAAAGACACGAATGAGCAGTTCTTC; cdr3_aa: CASSARQKDTNEQFF
clone_size: few; v_call: TRBV29-1; j_call: TRBJ1-2; d_call: -; cdr3_nt: TGCAGCGTTGGACAGGTTTATGGCTACACCTTC; cdr3_aa: CSVGQVYGYTF
clone_size: few; v_call: TRBV27; j_call: TRBJ1-2; d_call: -; cdr3_nt: TGTGCCAGCAGTTTTGTTTCATCTAACTATGGCTACACCTTC; cdr3_aa: CASSFVSSNYGYTF
clone_size: -; v_call: TRBV6-5; j_call: TRBJ1-3; d_call: TRBD1; cdr3_nt: TGTGCCAGCAGTTTAGACAGGGGGTCTGGAAACACCATATATTTT; cdr3_aa: CASSLDRGSGNTIYF
clone_size: once; v_call: TRBV7-2; j_call: TRBJ2-1; d_call: TRBD1; cdr3_nt: TGTGCCAGCAGCCCACAGGGGTCTGGCTACAATGAGCAGTTCTTC; cdr3_aa: CASSPQGSGYNEQFF
clone_size: -; v_call: TRBV19; j_call: TRBJ2-2; d_call: TRBD1; cdr3_nt: TGTGCCAGTAGTAGGACAGGGGGCACCGGGGAGCTGTTTTTT; cdr3_aa: CASSRTGGTGELFF
clone_size: -; v_call: TRBV6-2/TRBV6-3; j_call: TRBJ2-1; d_call: -; cdr3_nt: TGTGCCAGCAGTTACCTCCGTGGGGAGCTAGACAATGAGCAGTTCTTC; cdr3_aa: CASSYLRGELDNEQFF
clone_size: once; v_call: TRBV11-2; j_call: TRBJ1-6; d_call: TRBD1; cdr3_nt: TGTGCCAGCAGCTTAGAAGGGACAGGGAATTCACCCCTCCACTTT; cdr3_aa: CASSLEGTGNSPLHF
clone_size: -; v_call: TRBV7-9; j_call: TRBJ2-6; d_call: -; cdr3_nt: TGTGCCAGCAGCCCTAGAGTGGGGGCAGCCTCTGGGGCCAACGTCCTGACTTTC; cdr3_aa: CASSPRVGAASGANVLTF
clone_size: -; v_call: TRBV27; j_call: TRBJ1-4; d_call: TRBD1; cdr3_nt: TGTGCCAGCAGTTCTCTACTACAGGGGACTCCAAATGAAAAACTGTTTTTT; cdr3_aa: CASSSLLQGTPNEKLFF
clone_size: -; v_call: TRBV28; j_call: TRBJ1-2; d_call: TRBD1; cdr3_nt: TGTGCCAGCAGTTTCGTGTCCGGACCAGGGGGCTACTATGGCTACACCTTC; cdr3_aa: CASSFVSGPGGYYGYTF
clone_size: -; v_call: TRBV9; j_call: TRBJ1-4; d_call: -; cdr3_nt: TGTGCCAGCAGTAAATCCCAGGGTAGAACTAATGAAAAACTGTTTTTT; cdr3_aa: CASSKSQGRTNEKLFF
clone_size: -; v_call: TRBV4-3; j_call: TRBJ1-1; d_call: -; cdr3_nt: TGCGCCAGCAGCCAAGAGAGGGTAGATCGCGCTTTCTTT; cdr3_aa: CASSQERVDRAFF